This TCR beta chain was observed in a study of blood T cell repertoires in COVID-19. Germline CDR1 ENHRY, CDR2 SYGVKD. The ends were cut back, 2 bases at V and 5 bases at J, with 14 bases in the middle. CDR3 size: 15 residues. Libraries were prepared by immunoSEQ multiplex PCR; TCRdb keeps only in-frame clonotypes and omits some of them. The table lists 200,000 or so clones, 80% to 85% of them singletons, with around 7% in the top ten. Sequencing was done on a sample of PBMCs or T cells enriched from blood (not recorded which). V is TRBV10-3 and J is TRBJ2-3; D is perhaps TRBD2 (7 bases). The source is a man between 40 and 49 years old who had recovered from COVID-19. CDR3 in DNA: TGTGCCATCAGTGAGAGGGGGGGCATTAGAGATACGCAGTATTTT. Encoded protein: CAISERGGIRDTQYF.